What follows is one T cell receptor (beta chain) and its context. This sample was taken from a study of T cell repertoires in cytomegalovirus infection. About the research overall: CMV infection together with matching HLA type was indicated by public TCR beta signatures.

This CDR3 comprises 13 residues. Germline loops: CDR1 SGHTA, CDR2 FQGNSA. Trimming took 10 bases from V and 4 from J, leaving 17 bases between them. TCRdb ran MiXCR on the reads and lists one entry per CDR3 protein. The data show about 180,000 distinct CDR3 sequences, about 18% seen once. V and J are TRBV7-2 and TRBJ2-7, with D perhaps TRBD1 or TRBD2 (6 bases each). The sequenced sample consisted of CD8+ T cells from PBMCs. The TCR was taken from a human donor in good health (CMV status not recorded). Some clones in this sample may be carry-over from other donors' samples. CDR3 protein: CAISPGARYEQYF. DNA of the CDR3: TGTGCCATTTCGCCGGGGGCTCGGTACGAGCAGTACTTC. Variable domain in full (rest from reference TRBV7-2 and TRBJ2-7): GAGVSQSPSNKVTEKGKDVELRCDPISGHTALYWYRQSLGQGLEFLIYFQGNSAPDKSGLPSDRFSAERTGGSVSTLTIQRTQQEDSAVYLCAISPGARYEQYFGPGTRLTVT.